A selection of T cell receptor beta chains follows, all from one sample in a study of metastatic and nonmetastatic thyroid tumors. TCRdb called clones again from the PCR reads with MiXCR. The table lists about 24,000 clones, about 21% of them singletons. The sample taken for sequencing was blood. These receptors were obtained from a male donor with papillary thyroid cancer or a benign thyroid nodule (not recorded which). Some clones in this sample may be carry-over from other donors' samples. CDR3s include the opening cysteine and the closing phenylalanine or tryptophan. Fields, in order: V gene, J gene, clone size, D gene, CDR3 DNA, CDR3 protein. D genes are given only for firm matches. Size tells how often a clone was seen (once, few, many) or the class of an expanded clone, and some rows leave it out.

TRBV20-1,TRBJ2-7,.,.,TGCAGTGCTAGAGATTGGGAGTGGGGGGCCTACGAGCAATGCTTC,CSARDWEWGAYEQCF
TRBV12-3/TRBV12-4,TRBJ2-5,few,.,TGTGCCAGCAGTTTATCGGCGGGATGGTACCAAGAGACCCAGTACTTC,CASSLSAGWYQETQYF
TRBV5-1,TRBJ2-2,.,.,TGCGCCAGCAGCTTGGGTTTTGGGGACCGCGGGACCGGTGATCTGTTTTTT,CASSLGFGDRGTGDLFF
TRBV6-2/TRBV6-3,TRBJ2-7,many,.,TGTGCCAGCAGTTCAGGGCTCCGGTTTGACGAGCAGTACTTC,CASSSGLRFDEQYF
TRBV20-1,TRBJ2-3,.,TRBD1,TGCAGTGCTGGGGACAGGGATGTCGCAGATACGCAGTATTTT,CSAGDRDVADTQYF
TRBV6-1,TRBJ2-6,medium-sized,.,TGTGCCAGCAGTGAGAAGGGGTCTGGGGCCAACGTCCTGACTTTC,CASSEKGSGANVLTF
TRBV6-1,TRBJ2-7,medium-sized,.,TGTGCCAGCAGTACAGGGATAGAAGTCTCCTACGAGCAGTACTTC,CASSTGIEVSYEQYF
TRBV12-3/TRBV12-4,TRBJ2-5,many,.,TGTGCCAGCAGTTTAGTGGGGGGAGCCCCCAGGACCCAGTACTTC,CASSLVGGAPRTQYF
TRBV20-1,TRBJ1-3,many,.,TGCAGTGCTAGCAGGACTGGGTTTGGGAACACCATATATTTT,CSASRTGFGNTIYF
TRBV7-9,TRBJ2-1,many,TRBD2,TGTGCCAGCAGCCGCGCTAGCGGGAGCTACAATGAGCAGTTCTTC,CASSRASGSYNEQFF
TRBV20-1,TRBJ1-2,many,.,TGCAGTGCTAGAGAAGATAACTATGGCTACACCTTC,CSAREDNYGYTF
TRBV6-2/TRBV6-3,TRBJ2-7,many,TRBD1,TGTGCCAGCAGTTTTGGGACAGGGTCCGAGCAGTACTTC,CASSFGTGSEQYF
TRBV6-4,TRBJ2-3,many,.,TGTGCCAGCAGATCCCCCGGGAGTTCCCTGATGGGGGGCCTTTATTATACGCAGTATTTT,CASRSPGSSLMGGLYYTQYF
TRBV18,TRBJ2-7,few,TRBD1,TGTGCCAGCTCACCATCGACAGGGCCGAGATACTACGAGCAGTACTTC,CASSPSTGPRYYEQYF
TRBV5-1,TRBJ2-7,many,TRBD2,TGCGCCACCAGACTAGCGGATTACTACGAGCAGTACTTC,CATRLADYYEQYF
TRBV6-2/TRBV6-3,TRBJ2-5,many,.,TGTGCCAGCAGCCATCCTAACAGGGTCGGTGAGACCCAGTACTTC,CASSHPNRVGETQYF
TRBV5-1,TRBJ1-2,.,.,TGCGCCAGCAGCTTGGATGGGTCTGCAGGCTACACCTTC,CASSLDGSAGYTF
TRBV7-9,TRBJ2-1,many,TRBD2,TGTGCCAGCAGCTTAGCGGATAGCGGGGGCTCCTACAATGAGCAGTTCTTC,CASSLADSGGSYNEQFF
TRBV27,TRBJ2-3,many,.,TGTGCCAGCAGTTTTGGGGGGCTCGGCAATCAGCCCCAGTATTTT,CASSFGGLGNQPQYF
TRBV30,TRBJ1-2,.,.,TGTGCCTGGAGCAAGAACATGGGGCAGTATGGCTACACCTTC,CAWSKNMGQYGYTF
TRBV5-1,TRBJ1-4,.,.,TGCGCCAGCAGCTTGGGCAGGGGCCTCCTAGCAACTAATGAAAAACTGTTTTTT,CASSLGRGLLATNEKLFF
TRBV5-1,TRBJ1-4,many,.,TGCGCCAGCAGCTTGCAGGGATCTAATGAAAAACTGTTTTTT,CASSLQGSNEKLFF
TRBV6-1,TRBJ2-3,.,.,TGTGCCAGCAGTGAGACGACAGGCTTGTATACGCAGTATTTT,CASSETTGLYTQYF
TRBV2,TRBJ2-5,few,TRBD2,TGTGCCAGCAGTGAGGGCGGGGGACGCCAAGAGACCCAGTACTTC,CASSEGGGRQETQYF
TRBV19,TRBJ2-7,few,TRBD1,TGTGCCAGTAGTTCCGGGACAGGCCCCTACGAGCAGTACTTC,CASSSGTGPYEQYF
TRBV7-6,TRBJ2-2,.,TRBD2,TGTGCCAGCAGCTTGGCGGGAGGGAACACCGGGGAGCTGTTTTTT,CASSLAGGNTGELFF
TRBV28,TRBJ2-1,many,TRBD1,TGTGCCAGCAGTTTGGCAGGGGGCCCCTACAATGAGCAGTTCTTC,CASSLAGGPYNEQFF
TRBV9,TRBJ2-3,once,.,TGTGCCAGCAGCTTTATGGACACAGATACGCAGTATTTT,CASSFMDTDTQYF
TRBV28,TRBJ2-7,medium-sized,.,TGTGCCAGCAGTCTTAGTATTACAGGCGAGCAGTACTTC,CASSLSITGEQYF
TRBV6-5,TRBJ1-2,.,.,TGTGCCAGCAGTTACTCGAGAGGGAAGGAGGGCTACACCTTC,CASSYSRGKEGYTF
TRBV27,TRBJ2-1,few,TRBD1,TGTGCCACCAGAGATGACAGGGTCTTATACAATGAGCAGTTCTTC,CATRDDRVLYNEQFF
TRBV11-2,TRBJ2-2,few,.,TGTGCCAGCAGCCCAAGCTTCGGGGAGCTGTTTTTT,CASSPSFGELFF
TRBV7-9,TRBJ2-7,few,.,TGTGCCAGCAGCTCCCTGGCCCTCAGAGGTGGAGAGCAGTACTTC,CASSSLALRGGEQYF
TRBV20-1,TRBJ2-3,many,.,TGCAGTGCTATCAGACCTGCGGGACTCACAGATACGCAGTATTTT,CSAIRPAGLTDTQYF
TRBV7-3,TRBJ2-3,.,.,TGTGCCAGCAGCTTACAAACTACCACAGATACGCAGTATTTT,CASSLQTTTDTQYF
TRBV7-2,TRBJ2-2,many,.,TGTGCCACCATCGGGGCCGCGAAGACCGGGGAGCTGTTTTTT,CATIGAAKTGELFF
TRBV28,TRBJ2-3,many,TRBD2,TGTGCCAGCAGTCCTACTAGCGGGAGTTGGGGGGTAACAGATACGCAGTATTTT,CASSPTSGSWGVTDTQYF
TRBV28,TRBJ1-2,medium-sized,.,TGTGCCAGCAACCACCGACAACGCTACACCTTC,CASNHRQRYTF
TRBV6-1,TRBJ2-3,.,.,TGTGCCAGCAGCTTGGCCCTTTCCCCAAGCACAGATACGCAGTATTTT,CASSLALSPSTDTQYF
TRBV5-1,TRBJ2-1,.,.,TGCGCCAGCAGCTTGCAACTCCAGACTACTAATGAGCAGTTCTTC,CASSLQLQTTNEQFF
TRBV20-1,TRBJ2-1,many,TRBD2,TGCAGTGCCAGAGCGGGAGACGCCTACAATGAGCAGTTCTTC,CSARAGDAYNEQFF
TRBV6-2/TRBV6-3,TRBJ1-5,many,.,TGTGCCATCGGAGCGGAACTCAATCAGCCCCAGCATTTT,CAIGAELNQPQHF
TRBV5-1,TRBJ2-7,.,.,TGCGCCAGCAGCTTGGAGGCCCTCTCCTACGAGCAGTACTTC,CASSLEALSYEQYF
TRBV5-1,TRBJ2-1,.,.,TGCGCCAGCAGACTATCGGCCTCAGCGTATGAGCAGTTCTTC,CASRLSASAYEQFF
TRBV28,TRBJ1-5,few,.,TGCGCCAGCAGCCAAGATTGGGATGTGGGGCCCCAGCATTTT,CASSQDWDVGPQHF
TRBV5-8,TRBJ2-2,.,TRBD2,TGTGCCAGCAGCTATCGGGGGGGCAACACCGGGGAGCTGTTTTTT,CASSYRGGNTGELFF
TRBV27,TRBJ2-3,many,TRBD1,TGTGCCAGCAGTTTTTTTGTCCGAGCCGGGACAGGGGGTACAGATACGCAGTATTTT,CASSFFVRAGTGGTDTQYF
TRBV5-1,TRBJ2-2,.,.,TGCACCAGCGTCGGGGTGGGCACAAACACCGGGGAGCTGTTTTTT,CTSVGVGTNTGELFF
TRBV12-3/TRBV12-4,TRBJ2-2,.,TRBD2,TGTGCCAGCAGTTCGGGACTAGTGGGAGGTGGCGGGGAGCTGTTTTTT,CASSSGLVGGGGELFF
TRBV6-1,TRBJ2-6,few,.,TGTGCCAGCAGTGACCTGCAGTCGGGGTCCAACGTCCTGACTTTC,CASSDLQSGSNVLTF
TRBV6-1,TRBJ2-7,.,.,TGTGCCAGCAGTGCCCCGGGATCCTACGAGCAGTACTTC,CASSAPGSYEQYF
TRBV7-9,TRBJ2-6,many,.,TGTGCCAGCAGCCCGAGATGGGAGCCTGGGGCCAACGTCCTGACTTTC,CASSPRWEPGANVLTF
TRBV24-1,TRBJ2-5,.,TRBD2,TGTGCCACCAGTGATCCGACTACTAGCGGGAGGGAGACCCAGTACTTC,CATSDPTTSGRETQYF
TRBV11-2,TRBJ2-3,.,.,TGTGCCAGCAGCTTCCCCGGACTAACTAACCTCACAGATACGCAGTATTTT,CASSFPGLTNLTDTQYF